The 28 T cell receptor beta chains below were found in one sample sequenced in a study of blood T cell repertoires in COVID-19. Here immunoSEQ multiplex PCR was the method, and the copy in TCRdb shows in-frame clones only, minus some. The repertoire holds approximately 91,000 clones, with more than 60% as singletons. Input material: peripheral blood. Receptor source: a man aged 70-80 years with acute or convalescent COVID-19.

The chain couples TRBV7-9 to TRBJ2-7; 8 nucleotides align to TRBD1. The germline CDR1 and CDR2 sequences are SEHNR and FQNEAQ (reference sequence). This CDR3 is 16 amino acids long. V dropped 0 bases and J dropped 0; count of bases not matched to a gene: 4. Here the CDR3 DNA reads TGTGCCAGCAGCTTAGCCGCAGGGGGCGGCTCCTACGAGCAGTACTTC. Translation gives CASSLAAGGGSYEQYF.

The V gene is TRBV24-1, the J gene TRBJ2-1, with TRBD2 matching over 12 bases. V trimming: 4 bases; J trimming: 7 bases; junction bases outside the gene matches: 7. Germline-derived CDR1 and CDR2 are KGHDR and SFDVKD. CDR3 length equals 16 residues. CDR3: CATSDSGLAGINEQFF. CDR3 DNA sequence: TGTGCCACCAGTGACTCGGGACTAGCGGGTATTAATGAGCAGTTCTTC.

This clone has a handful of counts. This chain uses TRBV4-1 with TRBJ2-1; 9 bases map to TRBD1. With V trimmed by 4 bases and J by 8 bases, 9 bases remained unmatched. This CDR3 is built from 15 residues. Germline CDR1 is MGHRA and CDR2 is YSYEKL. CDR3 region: CASSPLGQGADEQFF. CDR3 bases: TGCGCCAGCAGCCCCCTGGGACAGGGAGCGGATGAGCAGTTCTTC.

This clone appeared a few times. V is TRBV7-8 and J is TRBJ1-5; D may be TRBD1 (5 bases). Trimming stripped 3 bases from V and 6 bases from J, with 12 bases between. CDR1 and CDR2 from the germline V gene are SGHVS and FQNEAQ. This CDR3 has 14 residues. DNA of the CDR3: TGTGCCAGCAGCTTTACAGGCTATGGTCAGCCCCAGCATTTT. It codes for CASSFTGYGQPQHF. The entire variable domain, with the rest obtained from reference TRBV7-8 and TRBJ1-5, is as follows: GAGVSQSPRYKVAKRGQDVALRCDPISGHVSLFWYQQALGQGPEFLTYFQNEAQLDKSGLPSDRFFAERPEGSVSTLKIQRTQQEDSAVYLCASSFTGYGQPQHFGDGTRLSIL.

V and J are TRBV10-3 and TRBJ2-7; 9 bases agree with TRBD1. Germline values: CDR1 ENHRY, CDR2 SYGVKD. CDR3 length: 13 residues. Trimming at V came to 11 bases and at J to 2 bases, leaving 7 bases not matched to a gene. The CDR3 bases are TGTGCCGCCTCCGGGACAGGGACCTACGAGCAGTACTTC. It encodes CAASGTGTYEQYF.

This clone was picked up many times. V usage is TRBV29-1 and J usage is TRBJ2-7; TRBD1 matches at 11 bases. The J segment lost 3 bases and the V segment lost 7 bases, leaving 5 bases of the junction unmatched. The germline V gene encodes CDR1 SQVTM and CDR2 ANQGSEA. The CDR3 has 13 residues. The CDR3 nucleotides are TGCAGCGCTTCGGGACAGGGGGACTACGAGCAGTACTTC. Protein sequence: CSASGQGDYEQYF.

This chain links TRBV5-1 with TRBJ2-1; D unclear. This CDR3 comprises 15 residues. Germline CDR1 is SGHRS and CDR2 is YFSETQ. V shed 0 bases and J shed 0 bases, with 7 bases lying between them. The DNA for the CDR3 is TGCGCCAGCAGCTTGGATCGGGTCTCCTACAATGAGCAGTTCTTC. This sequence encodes CASSLDRVSYNEQFF. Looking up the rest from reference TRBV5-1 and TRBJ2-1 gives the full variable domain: KAGVTQTPRYLIKTRGQQVTLSCSPISGHRSVSWYQQTPGQGLQFLFEYFSETQRNKGNFPGRFSGRQFSNSRSEMNVSTLELGDSALYLCASSLDRVSYNEQFFGPGTRLTVL.

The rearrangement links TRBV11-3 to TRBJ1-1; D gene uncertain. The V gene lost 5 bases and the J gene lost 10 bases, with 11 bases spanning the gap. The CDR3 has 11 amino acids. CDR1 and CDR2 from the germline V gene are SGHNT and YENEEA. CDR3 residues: CASSGSGGAFF. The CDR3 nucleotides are TGTGCCAGCAGCGGTTCAGGTGGAGCTTTCTTT.

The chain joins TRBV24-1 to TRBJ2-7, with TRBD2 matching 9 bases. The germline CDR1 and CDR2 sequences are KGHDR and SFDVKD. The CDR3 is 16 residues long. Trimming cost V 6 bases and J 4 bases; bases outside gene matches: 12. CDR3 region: CATSPGGRANKYEQYF. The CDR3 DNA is TGTGCCACCAGTCCTGGCGGGAGGGCTAATAAATACGAGCAGTACTTC.

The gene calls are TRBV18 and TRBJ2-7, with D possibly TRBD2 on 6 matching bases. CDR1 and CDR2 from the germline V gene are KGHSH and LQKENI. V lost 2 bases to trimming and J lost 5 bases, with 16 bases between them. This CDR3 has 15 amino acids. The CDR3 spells CASSPSPGSLDEQYF. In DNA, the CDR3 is TGTGCCAGCTCACCATCACCCGGGAGCCTGGACGAGCAGTACTTC.

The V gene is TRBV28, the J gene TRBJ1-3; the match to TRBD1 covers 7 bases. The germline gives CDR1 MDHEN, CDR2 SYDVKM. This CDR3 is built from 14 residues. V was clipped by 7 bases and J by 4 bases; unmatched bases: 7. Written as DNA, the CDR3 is TGTGCCAGCACCCCGGGACAGACCGGAAACACCATATATTTT. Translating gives CASTPGQTGNTIYF.

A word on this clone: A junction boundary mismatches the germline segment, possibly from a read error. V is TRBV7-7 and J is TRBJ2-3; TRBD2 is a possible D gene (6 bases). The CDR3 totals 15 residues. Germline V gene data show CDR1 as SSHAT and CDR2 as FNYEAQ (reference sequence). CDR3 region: CASSLESGGTDTQYF. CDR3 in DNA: TGTGCTAGCAGCTTAGAGTCGGGGGGCACAGATACGCAGTATTTT.

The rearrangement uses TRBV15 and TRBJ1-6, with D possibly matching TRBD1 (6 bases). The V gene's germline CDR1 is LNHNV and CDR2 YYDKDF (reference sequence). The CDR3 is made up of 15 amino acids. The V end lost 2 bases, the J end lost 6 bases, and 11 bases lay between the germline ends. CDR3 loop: CATSRLQGGNSPLHF. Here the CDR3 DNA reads TGTGCCACCAGCAGATTACAGGGCGGTAATTCACCCCTCCACTTT.

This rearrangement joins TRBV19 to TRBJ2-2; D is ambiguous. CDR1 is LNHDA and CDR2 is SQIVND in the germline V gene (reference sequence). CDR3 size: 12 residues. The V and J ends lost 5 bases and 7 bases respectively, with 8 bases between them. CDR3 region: CASSVGFGELFF. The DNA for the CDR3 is TGTGCCAGTAGTGTCGGGTTCGGGGAGCTGTTTTTT.

The CDR3 coding sequence is TGCGCCAGCAGCCAAGTAACACCCAGCGATGGAAAACTGTTTTTT. Translated: CASSQVTPSDGKLFF. The rearrangement links TRBV4-1 to TRBJ1-4; D remains ambiguous. The CDR3 extends over 15 amino acids. CDR1 MGHRA and CDR2 YSYEKL come from the germline V gene. V was pared by 1 base and J by 10 bases, with 16 bases between.

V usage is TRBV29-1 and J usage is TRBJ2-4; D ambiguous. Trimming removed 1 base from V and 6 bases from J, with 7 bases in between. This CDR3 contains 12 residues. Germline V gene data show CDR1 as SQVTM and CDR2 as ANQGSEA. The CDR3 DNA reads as TGCAGCGTTGAAGGACATTCAAACATTCAGTACTTC. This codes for CSVEGHSNIQYF.

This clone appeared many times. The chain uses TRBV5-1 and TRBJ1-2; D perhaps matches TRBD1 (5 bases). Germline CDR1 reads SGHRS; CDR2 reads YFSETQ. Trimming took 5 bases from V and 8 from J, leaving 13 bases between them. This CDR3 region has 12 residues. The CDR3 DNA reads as TGCGCCAGCAGGCCGCGGGGCGGGGGCTACACCTTC. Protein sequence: CASRPRGGGYTF.

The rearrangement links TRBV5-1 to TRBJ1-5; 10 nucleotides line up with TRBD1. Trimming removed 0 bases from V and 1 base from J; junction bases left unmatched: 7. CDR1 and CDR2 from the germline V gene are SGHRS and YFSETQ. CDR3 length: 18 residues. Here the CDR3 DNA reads TGCGCCAGCAGCTTGGGTGGGACAGGGGCTTCGAGCAATCAGCCCCAGCATTTT. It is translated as CASSLGGTGASSNQPQHF.

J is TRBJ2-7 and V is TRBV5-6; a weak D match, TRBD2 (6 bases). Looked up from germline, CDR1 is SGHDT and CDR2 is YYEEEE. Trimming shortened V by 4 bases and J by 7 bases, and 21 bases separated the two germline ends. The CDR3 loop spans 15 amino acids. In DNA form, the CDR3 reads TGTGCCAGCAGCCCGGTCGGCGGAGGGATTAAAGAGCAGTACTTC. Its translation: CASSPVGGGIKEQYF.

The CDR3 loop reads CASSWSTGNYEQYF. The CDR3, as DNA: TGCGCCAGCAGCTGGTCGACAGGGAACTACGAGCAGTACTTC. The J gene is TRBJ2-7, the V gene TRBV5-1; TRBD1 aligns across 7 bases. CDR1 and CDR2 from the germline V gene are SGHRS and YFSETQ. CDR3 length equals 14 residues. Losses at the gene ends were 3 bases for V and 3 bases for J; bases not matched to a gene: 6.

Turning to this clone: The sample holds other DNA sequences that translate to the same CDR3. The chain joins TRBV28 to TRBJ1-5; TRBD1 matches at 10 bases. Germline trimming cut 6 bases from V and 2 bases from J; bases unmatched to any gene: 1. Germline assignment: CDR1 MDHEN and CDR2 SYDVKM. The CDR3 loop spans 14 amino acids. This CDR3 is CASRGTGGNQPQHF. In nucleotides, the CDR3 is TGTGCCAGCAGGGGGACAGGGGGCAATCAGCCCCAGCATTTT.

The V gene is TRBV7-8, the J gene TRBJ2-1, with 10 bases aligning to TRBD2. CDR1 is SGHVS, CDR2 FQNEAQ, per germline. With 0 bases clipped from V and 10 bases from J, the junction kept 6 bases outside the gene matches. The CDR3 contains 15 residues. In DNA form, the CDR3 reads TGTGCCAGCAGCTTAGCCAGCGGGAGGGCCGTGGAGCAGTTCTTC. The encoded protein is CASSLASGRAVEQFF.

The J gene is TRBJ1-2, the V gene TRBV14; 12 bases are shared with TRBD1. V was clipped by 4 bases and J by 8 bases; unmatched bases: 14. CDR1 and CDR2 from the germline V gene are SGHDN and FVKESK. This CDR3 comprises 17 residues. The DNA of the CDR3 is TGTGCCAGCAGCCCTCCGGGACAGGGGGCTATCGTAGACGGCTACACCTTC. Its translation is CASSPPGQGAIVDGYTF.

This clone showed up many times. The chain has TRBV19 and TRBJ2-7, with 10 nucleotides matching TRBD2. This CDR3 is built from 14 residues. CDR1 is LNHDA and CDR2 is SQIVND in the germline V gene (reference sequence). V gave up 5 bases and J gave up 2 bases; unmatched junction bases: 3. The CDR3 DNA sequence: TGTGCCAGTAGTTTGACTAGCGGGCCCTACGAGCAGTACTTC. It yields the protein CASSLTSGPYEQYF.

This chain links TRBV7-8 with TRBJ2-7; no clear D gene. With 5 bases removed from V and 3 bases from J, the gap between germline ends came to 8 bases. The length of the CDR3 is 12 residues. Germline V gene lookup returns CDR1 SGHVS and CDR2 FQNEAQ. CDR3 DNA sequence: TGTGCCAGCAGCGTCCCCCTCTACGAGCAGTACTTC. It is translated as CASSVPLYEQYF.

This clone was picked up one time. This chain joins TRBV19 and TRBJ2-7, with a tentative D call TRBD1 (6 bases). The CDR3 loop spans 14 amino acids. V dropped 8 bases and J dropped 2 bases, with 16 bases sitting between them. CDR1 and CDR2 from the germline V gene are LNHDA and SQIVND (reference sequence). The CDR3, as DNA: TGTGCCAGTCAGGGACACCCGGGAACCTACGAGCAGTACTTC. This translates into CASQGHPGTYEQYF.

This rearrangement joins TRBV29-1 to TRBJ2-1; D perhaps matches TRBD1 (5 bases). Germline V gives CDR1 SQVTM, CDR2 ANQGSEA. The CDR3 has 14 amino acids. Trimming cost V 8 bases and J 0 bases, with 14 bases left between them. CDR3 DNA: TGCAGCTGCCCTCAGGGTAGCTCCTACAATGAGCAGTTCTTC. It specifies CSCPQGSSYNEQFF.

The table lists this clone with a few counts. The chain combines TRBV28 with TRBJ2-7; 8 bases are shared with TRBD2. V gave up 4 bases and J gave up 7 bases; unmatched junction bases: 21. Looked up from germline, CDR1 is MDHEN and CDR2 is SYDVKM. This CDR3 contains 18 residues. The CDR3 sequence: CASSSAPSRGGVASEQYF. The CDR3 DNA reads TGTGCCAGCAGTTCTGCCCCCTCCCGGGGGGGGGTAGCGAGTGAGCAGTACTTC.